Below, one T cell receptor (beta chain) is given with its context. Its antigen is unidentified. The ends were cut back, 6 bases at V and 5 bases at J, with 17 bases in the middle. The CDR3 contains 14 residues. Germline CDR1 reads SQVTM; CDR2 reads ANQGSEA. The data belong to a study of CD8 T cells in Susac syndrome. General study results and limits: The authors acknowledged that their TCR sequencing and HLA analysis involved a relatively small number of individuals.

Age- and sex-matched healthy donors served as the control group. FACS enriched CD8+ TEMRA cells, while bulk CD8+ and CD4+ were negatively isolated. Random hexamers served to reverse transcribe about 0.45 to 1 ug RNA. Amplification of TCR beta CDR3 used immunoSEQ multiplex PCR across 54 Vbeta and 13 Jbeta. One entry per CDR3 protein, called by TCRdb with MiXCR from the immunoSEQ multiplex PCR reads. The data contain around 200,000 distinct CDR3 sequences, approximately 95% of them singletons. Source material: CD4+ T cells from PBMCs. The sequence was obtained from a human donor in good health. The rearrangement links TRBV29-1 to TRBJ2-1; D perhaps matches TRBD2 (5 bases). The DNA for the CDR3 is TGCAGCGTCCGCTGGCGCGGAGGAGACAATGAGCAGTTCTTC. Amino acid sequence: CSVRWRGGDNEQFF.